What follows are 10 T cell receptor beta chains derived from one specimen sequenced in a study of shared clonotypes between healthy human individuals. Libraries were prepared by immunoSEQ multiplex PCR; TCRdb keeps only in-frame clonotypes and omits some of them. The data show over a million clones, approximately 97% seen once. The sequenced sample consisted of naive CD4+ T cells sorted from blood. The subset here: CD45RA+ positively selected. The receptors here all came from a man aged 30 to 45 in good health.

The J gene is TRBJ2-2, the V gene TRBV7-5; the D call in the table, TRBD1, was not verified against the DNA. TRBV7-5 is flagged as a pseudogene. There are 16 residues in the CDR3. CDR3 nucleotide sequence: TGTGTCAGAAGCTTAGGCGTGGAACAGGGTTCCGGGGAGCTGTTTTTT. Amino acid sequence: CVRSLGVEQGSGELFF.

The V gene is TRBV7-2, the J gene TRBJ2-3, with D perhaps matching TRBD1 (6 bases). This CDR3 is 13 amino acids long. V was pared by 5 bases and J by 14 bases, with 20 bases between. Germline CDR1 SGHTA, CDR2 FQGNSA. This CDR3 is CASSPNRESNRYF. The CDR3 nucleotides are TGTGCCAGCAGCCCAAACAGGGAGTCTAATCGGTATTTT.

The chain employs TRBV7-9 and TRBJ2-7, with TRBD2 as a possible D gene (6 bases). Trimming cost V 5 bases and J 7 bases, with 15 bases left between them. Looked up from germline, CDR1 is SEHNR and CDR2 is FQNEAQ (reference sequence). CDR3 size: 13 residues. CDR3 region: CASSPWGVGEQYF. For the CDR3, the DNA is TGTGCCAGCAGCCCTTGGGGGGTGGGAGAGCAGTACTTC.

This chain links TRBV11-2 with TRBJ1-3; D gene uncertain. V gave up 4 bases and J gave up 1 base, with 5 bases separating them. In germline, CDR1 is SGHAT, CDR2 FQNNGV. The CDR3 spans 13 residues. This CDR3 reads CASSSQSGNTIYF. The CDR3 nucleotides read TGTGCCAGCAGCTCCCAATCTGGAAACACCATATATTTT.

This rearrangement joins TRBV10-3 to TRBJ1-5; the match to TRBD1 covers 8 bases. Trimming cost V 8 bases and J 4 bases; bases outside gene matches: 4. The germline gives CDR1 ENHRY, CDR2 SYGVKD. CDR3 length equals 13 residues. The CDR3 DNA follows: TGTGCCATCGGGACAGGATTGAATCAGCCCCAGCATTTT. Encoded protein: CAIGTGLNQPQHF.

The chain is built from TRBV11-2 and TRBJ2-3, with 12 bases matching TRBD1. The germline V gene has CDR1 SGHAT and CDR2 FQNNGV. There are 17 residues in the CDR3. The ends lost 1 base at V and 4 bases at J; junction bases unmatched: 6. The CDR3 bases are TGTGCCAGCAGCTTAGCGGGGACAGGGGGCCTCGCAGATACGCAGTATTTT. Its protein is CASSLAGTGGLADTQYF.

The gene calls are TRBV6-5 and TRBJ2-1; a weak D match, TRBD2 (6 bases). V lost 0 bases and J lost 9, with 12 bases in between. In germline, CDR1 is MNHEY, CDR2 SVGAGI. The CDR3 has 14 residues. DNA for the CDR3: TGTGCCAGCAGTTACTCGACTAGGAGTCGTGAGCAGTTCTTC. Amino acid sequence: CASSYSTRSREQFF.

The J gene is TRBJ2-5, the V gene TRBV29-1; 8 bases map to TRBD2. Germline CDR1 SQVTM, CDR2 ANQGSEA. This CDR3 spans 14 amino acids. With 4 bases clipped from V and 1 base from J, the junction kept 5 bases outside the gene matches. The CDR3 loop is CSVGGGRSQETQYF. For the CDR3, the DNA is TGCAGCGTTGGTGGCGGGAGGAGCCAAGAGACCCAGTACTTC.

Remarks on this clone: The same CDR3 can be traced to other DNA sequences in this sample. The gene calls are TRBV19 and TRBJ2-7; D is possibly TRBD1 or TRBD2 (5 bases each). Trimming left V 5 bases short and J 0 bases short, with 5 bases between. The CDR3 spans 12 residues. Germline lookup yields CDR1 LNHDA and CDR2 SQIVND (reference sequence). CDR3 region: CASSGGSYEQYF. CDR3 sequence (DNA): TGTGCCAGTAGTGGGGGCTCCTACGAGCAGTACTTC. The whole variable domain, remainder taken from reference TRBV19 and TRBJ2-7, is DGGITQSPKYLFRKEGQNVTLSCEQNLNHDAMYWYRQDPGQGLRLIYYSQIVNDFQKGDIAEGYSVSREKKESFPLTVTSAQKNPTAFYLCASSGGSYEQYFGPGTRLTVT.

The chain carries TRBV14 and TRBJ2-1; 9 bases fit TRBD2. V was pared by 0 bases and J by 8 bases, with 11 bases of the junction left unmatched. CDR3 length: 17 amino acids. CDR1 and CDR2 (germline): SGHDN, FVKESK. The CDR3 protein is CASSQDGLLAGMDEQFF. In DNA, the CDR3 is TGTGCCAGCAGCCAAGACGGTCTCCTAGCGGGAATGGATGAGCAGTTCTTC.